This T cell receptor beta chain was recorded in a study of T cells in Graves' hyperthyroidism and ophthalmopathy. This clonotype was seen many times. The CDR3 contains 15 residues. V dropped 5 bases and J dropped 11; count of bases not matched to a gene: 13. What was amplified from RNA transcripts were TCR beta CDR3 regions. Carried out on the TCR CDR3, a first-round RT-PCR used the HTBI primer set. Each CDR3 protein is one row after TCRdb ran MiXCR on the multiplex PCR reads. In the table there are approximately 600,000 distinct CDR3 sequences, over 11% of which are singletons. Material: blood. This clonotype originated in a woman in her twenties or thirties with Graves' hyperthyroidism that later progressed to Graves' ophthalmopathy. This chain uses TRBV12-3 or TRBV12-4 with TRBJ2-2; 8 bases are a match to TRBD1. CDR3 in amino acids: CASSPGTGSIYELFF. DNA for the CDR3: TGTGCCAGCAGTCCAGGGACAGGTTCCATATACGAGCTGTTTTTT.